Here is one TCR beta chain with its context. As yet, its antigen is unknown. Other DNA variants within this sample encode the same CDR3. Each sample yielded about 1.1 x 10^5 assayed TCR templates. Produced via immunoSEQ multiplex PCR; TCRdb's table is partial and in-frame only. Of 90,000 to 130,000 clones listed, around 90% are singletons. This sample is part of a study of siplizumab effects on memory and regulatory T cells. Study results and limitations: Alloreactive clones mapping to unstimulated subsets formed only a minor fraction. On average, nearly 70% of mappable alloreactive CD4+ clones were Treg-derived under siplizumab, against 26.9% in controls.

CDR1 is DFQATT, CDR2 SNEGSKA, per germline (reference sequence). Trimming cost V 6 bases and J 2 bases, with 3 bases left between them. This CDR3 is built from 10 residues. Source material: CD4+ T cells sorted from blood. The chain couples TRBV20-1 to TRBJ2-3; D gene ambiguous. The clonotype comes from a human donor in good health. The CDR3 loop reads CSATTDTQYF. The CDR3 DNA reads TGCAGTGCCACCACAGATACGCAGTATTTT.